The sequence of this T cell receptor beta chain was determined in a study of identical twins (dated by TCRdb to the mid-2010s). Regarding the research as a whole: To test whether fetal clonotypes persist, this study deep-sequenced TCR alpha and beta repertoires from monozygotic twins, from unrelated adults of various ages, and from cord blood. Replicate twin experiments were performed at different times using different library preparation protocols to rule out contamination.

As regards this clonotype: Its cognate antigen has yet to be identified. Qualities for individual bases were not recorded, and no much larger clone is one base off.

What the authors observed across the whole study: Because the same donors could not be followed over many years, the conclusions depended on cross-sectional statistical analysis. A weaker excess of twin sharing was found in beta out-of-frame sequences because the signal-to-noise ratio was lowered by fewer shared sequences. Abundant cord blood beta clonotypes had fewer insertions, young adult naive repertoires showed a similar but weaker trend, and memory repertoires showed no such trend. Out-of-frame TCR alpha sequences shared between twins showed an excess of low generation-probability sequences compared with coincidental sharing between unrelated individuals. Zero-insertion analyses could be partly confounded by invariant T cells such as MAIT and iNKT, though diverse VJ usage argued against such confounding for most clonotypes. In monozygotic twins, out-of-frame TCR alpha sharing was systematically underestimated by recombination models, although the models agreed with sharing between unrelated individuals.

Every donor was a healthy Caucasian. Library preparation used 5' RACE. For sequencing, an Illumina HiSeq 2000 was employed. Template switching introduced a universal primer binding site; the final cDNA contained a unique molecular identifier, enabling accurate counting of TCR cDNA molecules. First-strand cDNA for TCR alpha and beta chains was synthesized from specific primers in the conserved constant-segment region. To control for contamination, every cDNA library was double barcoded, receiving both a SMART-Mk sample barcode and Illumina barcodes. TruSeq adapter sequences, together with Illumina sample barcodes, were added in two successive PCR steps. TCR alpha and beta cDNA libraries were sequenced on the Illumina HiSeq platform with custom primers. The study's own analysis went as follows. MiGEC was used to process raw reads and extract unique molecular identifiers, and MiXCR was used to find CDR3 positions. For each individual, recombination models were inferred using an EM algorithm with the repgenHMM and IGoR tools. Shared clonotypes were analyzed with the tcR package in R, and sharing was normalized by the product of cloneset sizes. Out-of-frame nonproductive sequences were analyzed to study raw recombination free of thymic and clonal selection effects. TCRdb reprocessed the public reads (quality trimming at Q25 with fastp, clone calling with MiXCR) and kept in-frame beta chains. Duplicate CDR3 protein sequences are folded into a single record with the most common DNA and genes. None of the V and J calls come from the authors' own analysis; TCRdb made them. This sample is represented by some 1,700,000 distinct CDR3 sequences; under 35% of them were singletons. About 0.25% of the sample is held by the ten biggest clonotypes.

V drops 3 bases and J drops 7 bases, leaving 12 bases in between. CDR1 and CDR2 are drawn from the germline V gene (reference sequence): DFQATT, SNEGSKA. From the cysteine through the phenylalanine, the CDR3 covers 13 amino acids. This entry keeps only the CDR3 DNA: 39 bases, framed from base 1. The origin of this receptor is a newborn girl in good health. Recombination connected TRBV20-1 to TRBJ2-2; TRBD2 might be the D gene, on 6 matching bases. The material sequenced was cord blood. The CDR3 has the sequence CSARDSGGGELFF. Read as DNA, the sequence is TGCAGTGCTAGGGATAGCGGAGGCGGGGAGCTGTTTTTT.